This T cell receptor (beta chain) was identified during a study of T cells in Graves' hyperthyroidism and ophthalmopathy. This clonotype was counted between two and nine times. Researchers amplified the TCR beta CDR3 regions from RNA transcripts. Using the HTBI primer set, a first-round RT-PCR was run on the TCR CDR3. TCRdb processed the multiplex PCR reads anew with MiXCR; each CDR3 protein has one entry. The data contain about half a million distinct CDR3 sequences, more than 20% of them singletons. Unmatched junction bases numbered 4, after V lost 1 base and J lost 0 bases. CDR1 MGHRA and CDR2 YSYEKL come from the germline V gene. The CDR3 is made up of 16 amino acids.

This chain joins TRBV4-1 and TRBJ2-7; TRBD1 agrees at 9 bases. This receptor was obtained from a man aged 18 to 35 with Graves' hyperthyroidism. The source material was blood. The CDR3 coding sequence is TGCGCCAGCAGCCAAGTTGCGACAGGGGGCTCCTACGAGCAGTACTTC. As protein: CASSQVATGGSYEQYF.